The sequence of this T cell receptor (beta chain) was determined in a study of CD8+ T cells in alopecia areata. The study's findings and limits: Normal skin's resident alphabeta T cells are sequenced alongside lesional scalp T cells. Patients displayed less clarity in TCR sharing than mice, a finding possibly related to HLA.

This clone was observed once. Its antigen is as yet unknown. Extracted from the samples, RNA was reverse transcribed into cDNA to serve as the sequencing template. Libraries were prepared by immunoSEQ multiplex PCR; TCRdb keeps only in-frame clonotypes and omits some of them. The table records roughly 120,000 clones, roughly 69% of them present only once. Germline trimming cut 5 bases from V and 8 bases from J; bases unmatched to any gene: 11. Germline V gene sequence: CDR1 SGHAT, CDR2 FQNNGV. The CDR3 loop spans 16 amino acids. This clonotype originated in a human donor in good health. This chain joins TRBV11-2 and TRBJ2-4; 11 nucleotides line up with TRBD2. Sequences were obtained from CD4+ T cells sorted from blood. This CDR3 is CASSPVAGGPEYIQYF. The CDR3 DNA sequence: TGTGCCAGCAGCCCAGTAGCGGGGGGGCCGGAGTACATTCAGTACTTC.